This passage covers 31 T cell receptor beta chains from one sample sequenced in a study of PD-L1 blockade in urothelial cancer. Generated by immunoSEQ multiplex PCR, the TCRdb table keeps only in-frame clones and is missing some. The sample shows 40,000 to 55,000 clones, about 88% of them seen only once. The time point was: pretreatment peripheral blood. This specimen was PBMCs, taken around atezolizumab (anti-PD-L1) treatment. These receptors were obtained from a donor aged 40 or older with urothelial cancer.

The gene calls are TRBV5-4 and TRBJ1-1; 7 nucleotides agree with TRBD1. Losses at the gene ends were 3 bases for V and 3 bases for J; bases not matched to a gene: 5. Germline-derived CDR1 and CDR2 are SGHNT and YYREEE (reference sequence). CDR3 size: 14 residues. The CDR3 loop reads CASSSRDRDTEAFF. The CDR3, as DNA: TGTGCCAGCAGCTCCCGGGACAGAGACACTGAAGCTTTCTTT.

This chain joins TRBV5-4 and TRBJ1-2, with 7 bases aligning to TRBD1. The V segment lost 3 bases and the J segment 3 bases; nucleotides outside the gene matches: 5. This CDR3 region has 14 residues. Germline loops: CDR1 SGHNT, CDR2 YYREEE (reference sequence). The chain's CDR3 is CASSSGQADYGYTF. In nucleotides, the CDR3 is TGTGCCAGCAGCTCAGGACAGGCTGACTATGGCTACACCTTC.

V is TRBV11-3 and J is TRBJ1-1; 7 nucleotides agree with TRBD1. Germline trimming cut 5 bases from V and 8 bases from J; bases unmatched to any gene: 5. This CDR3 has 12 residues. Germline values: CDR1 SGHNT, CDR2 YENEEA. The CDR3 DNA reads TGTGCCAGCAGCCACGGGACAGCCGAAGCTTTCTTT. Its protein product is CASSHGTAEAFF.

CDR3 sequence: CASSPRTGENTEAFF. The CDR3 DNA reads as TGTGCCAGCTCACCTAGGACAGGGGAGAACACTGAAGCTTTCTTT. The chain uses TRBV18 and TRBJ1-1; 9 nucleotides agree with TRBD1. V was pared by 3 bases and J by 1 base, with 3 bases of the junction left unmatched. This CDR3 is 15 amino acids long. Germline CDR1 reads KGHSH; CDR2 reads LQKENI.

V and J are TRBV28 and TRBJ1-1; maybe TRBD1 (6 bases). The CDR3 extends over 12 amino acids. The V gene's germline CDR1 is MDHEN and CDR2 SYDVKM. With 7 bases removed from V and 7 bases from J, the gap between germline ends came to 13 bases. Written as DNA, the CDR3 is TGTGCCAGCAACACCATGGACAGTGAAGCTTTCTTT. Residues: CASNTMDSEAFF.

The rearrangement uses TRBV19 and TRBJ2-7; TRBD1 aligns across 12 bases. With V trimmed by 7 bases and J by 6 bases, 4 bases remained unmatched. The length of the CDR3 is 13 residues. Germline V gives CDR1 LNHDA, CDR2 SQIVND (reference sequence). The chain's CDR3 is CASTGTGGREQYF. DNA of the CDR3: TGTGCCAGTACGGGGACAGGGGGCCGCGAGCAGTACTTC.

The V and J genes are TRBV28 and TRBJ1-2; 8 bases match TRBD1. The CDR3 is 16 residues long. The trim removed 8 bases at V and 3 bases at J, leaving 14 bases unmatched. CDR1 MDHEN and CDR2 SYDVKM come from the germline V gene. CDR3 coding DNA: TGTGCCAGCGGGGGGGCAGGGGGCGGTCGGGACTATGGCTACACCTTC. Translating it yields CASGGAGGGRDYGYTF.

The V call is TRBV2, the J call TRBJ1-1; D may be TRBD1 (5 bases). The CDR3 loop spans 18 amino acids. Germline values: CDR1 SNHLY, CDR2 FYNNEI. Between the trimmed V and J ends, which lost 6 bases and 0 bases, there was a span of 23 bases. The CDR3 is CASSAGLPGLLVNTEAFF. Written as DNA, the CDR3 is TGTGCCAGCAGCGCGGGACTCCCAGGCCTTTTGGTGAACACTGAAGCTTTCTTT.

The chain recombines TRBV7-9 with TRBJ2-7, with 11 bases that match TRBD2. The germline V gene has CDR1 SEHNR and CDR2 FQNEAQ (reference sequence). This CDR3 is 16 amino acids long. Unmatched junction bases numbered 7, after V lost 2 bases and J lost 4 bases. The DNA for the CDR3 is TGTGCCAGCAGCTTAAGTTCGGCTAGCGGGAGGTACGAGCAGTACTTC. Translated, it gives CASSLSSASGRYEQYF.

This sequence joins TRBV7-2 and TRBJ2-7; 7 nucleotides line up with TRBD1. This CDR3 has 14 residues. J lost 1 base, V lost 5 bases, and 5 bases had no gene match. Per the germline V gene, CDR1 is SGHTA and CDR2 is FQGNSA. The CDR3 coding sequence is TGTGCCAGCAGCAAACCGGGACAGTCCTACGAGCAGTACTTC. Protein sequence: CASSKPGQSYEQYF.

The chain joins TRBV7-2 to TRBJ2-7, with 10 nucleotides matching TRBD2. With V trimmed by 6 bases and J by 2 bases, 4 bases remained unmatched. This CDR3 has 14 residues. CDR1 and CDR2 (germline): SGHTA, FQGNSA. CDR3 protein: CASRRTSGTYEQYF. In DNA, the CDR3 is TGTGCCAGCAGACGGACTAGCGGCACCTACGAGCAGTACTTC.

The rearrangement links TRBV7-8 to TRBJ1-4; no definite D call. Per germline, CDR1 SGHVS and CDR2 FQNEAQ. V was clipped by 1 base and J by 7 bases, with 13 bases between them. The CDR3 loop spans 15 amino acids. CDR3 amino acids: CASSLGAGNLEKLFF. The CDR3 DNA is TGTGCCAGCAGCTTAGGGGCAGGCAACCTTGAAAAACTGTTTTTT. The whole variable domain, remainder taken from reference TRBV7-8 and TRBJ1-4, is GAGVSQSPRYKVAKRGQDVALRCDPISGHVSLFWYQQALGQGPEFLTYFQNEAQLDKSGLPSDRFFAERPEGSVSTLKIQRTQQEDSAVYLCASSLGAGNLEKLFFGSGTQLSVL.

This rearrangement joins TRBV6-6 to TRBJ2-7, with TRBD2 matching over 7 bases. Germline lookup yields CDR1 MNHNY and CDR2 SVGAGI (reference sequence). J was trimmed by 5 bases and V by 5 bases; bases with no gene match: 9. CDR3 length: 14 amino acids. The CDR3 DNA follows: TGTGCCAGCAGTCCCTGGACTAGGCTCCACGAGCAGTACTTC. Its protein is CASSPWTRLHEQYF.

CDR3 sequence (DNA): TGCGCCAGCAGCCAGGGACCAGCGGGGCAGCCCCAGCATTTT. It codes for CASSQGPAGQPQHF. The V call is TRBV5-1, the J call TRBJ1-5; D is possibly TRBD1 (5 bases). Trimming shortened V by 4 bases and J by 7 bases, and 15 bases separated the two germline ends. This CDR3 has 14 amino acids. Germline-derived CDR1 and CDR2 are SGHRS and YFSETQ.

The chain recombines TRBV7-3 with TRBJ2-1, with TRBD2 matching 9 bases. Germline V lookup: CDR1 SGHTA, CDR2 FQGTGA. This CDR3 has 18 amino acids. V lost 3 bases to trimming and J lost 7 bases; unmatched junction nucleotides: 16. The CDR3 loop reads CASSFRGPGTSFQNEQFF. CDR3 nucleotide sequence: TGTGCCAGCAGCTTCAGAGGCCCAGGGACTAGCTTCCAAAATGAGCAGTTCTTC.

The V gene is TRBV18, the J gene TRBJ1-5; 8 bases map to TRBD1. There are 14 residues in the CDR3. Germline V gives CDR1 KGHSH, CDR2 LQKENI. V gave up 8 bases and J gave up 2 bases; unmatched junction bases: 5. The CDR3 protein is CASRQGNGNQPQHF. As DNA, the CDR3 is TGTGCCAGCCGACAGGGGAATGGCAATCAGCCCCAGCATTTT.

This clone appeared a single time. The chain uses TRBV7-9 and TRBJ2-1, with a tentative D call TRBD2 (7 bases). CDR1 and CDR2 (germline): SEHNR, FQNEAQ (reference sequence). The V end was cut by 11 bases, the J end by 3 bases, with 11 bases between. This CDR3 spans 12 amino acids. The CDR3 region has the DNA TGTGCCGGGGGGGCAAACTACAATGAGCAGTTCTTC. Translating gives CAGGANYNEQFF.

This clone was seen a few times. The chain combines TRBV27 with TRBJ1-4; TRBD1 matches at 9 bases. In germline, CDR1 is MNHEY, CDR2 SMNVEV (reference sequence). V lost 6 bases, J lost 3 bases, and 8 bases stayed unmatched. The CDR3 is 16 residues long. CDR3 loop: CASRLGQGRANEKLFF. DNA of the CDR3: TGTGCCAGCAGACTCGGACAGGGGAGGGCTAATGAAAAACTGTTTTTT.

This chain's CDR3 is CASSQDWPTGELFF. CDR3 bases: TGCGCCAGCAGCCAAGATTGGCCGACCGGGGAGCTGTTTTTT. V is TRBV4-1 and J is TRBJ2-2; the D is unclear. The CDR3 sequence is 14 residues long. Trimming took off 0 bases at V and 5 bases at J, with 7 bases between the two ends. CDR1 MGHRA and CDR2 YSYEKL come from the germline V gene.

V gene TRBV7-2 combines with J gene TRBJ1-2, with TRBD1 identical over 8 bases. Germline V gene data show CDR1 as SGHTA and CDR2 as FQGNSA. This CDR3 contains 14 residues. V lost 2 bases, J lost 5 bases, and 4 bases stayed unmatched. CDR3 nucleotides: TGTGCCAGCAGCTTAAACCAGGGGGCGTATGGCTACACCTTC. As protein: CASSLNQGAYGYTF.

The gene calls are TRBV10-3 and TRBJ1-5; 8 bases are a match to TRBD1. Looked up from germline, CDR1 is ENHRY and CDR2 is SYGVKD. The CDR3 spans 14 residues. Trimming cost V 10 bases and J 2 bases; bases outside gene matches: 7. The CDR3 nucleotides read TGTGCCACACGGACAGGGCAGGGCAATCAGCCCCAGCATTTT. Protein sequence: CATRTGQGNQPQHF.

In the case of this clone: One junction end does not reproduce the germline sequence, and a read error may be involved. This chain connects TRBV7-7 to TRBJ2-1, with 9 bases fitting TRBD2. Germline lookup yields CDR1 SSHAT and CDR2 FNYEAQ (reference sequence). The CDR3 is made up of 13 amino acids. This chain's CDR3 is CASSQLAGDEQFF. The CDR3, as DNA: TGTGCTAGCAGCCAACTAGCGGGTGATGAGCAGTTCTTC.

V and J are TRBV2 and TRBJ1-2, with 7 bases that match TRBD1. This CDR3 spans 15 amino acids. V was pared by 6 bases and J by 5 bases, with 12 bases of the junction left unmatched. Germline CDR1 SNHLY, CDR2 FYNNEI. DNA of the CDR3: TGTGCCAGCAGAGAACAGGGGCTCATGGGGTATGGCTACACCTTC. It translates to CASREQGLMGYGYTF.

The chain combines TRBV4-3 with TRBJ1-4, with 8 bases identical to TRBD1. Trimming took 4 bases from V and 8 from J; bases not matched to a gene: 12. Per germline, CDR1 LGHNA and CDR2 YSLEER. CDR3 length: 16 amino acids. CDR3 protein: CASSRDRGQRGEKLFF. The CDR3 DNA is TGCGCCAGCAGCCGCGACAGGGGCCAGAGGGGAGAAAAACTGTTTTTT.

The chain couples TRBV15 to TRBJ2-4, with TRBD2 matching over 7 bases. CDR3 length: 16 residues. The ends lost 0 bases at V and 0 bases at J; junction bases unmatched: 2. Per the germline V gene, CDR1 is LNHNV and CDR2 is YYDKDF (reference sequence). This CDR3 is CATSREGGRAKNIQYF. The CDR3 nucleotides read TGTGCCACCAGCAGAGAGGGGGGGAGAGCCAAAAACATTCAGTACTTC.

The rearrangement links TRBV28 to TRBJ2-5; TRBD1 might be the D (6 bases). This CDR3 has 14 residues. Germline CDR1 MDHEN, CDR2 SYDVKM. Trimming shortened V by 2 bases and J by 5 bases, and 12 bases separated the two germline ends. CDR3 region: CASSLPAGVETQYF. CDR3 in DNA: TGTGCCAGCAGTTTACCGGCAGGGGTGGAGACCCAGTACTTC.

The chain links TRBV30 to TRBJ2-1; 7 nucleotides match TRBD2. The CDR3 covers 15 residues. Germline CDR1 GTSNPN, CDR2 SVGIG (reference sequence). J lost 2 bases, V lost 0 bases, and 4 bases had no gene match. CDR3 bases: TGTGCCTGGAGTGTACGGGCGGGAGCCTACAATGAGCAGTTCTTC. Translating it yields CAWSVRAGAYNEQFF.

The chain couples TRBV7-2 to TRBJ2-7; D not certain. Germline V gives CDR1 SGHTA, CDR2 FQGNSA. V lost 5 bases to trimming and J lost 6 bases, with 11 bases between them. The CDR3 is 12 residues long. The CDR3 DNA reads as TGTGCCAGCAGCCCCACCGCGCGCGAGCAGTACTTC. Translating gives CASSPTAREQYF.

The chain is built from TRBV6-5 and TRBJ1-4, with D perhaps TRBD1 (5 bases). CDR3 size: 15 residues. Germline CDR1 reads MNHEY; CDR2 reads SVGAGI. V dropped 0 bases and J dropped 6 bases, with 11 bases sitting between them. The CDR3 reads CASSYSNQGHEKLFF. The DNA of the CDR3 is TGTGCCAGCAGTTACTCGAACCAGGGTCATGAAAAACTGTTTTTT.

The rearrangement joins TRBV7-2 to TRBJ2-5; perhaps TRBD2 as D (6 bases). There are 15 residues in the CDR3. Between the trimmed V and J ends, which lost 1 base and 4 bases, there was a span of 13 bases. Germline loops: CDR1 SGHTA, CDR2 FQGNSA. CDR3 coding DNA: TGTGCCAGCAGCTTAGTTTCGGGAGTAGCAGAGACCCAGTACTTC. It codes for CASSLVSGVAETQYF.

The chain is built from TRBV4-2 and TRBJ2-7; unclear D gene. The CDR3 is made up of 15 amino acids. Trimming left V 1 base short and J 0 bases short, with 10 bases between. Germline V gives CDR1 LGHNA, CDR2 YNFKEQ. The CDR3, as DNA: TGTGCCAGCAGCCAAGGGTCCTGGAGCTCCTACGAGCAGTACTTC. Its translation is CASSQGSWSSYEQYF.